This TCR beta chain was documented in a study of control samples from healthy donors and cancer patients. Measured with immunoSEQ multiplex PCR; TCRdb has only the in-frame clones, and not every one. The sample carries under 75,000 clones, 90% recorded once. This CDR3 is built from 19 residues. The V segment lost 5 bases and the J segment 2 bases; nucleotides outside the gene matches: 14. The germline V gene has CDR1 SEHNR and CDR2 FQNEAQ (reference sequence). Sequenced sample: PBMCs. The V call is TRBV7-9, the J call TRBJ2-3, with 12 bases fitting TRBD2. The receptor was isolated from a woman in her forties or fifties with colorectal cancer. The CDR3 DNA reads TGTGCCAGCAGCCGTAAACTAGCGGGGGGTTTAATAGACACAGATACGCAGTATTTT. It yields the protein CASSRKLAGGLIDTDTQYF.